Below are 16 T cell receptor beta chains sequenced from a single sample in a study of Ad26.COV2.S vaccination and SARS-CoV-2 variants. Libraries were prepared by immunoSEQ multiplex PCR; TCRdb keeps only in-frame clonotypes and omits some of them. The table includes under 150,000 clones, 86% detected once. This sample comprised peripheral blood, obtained after recovery from COVID-19. These receptors all come from a human donor who had recovered from COVID-19.

This rearrangement joins TRBV29-1 to TRBJ1-1; 8 bases align to TRBD1. Germline V gene data show CDR1 as SQVTM and CDR2 as ANQGSEA. The CDR3 covers 13 residues. J was trimmed by 11 bases and V by 3 bases; bases with no gene match: 11. Here the CDR3 DNA reads TGCAGCGTTGATCCCGGACAGGGCCCTATGGCTTTCTTT. Its translation is CSVDPGQGPMAFF.

This clone was seen only a few times. The chain carries TRBV2 and TRBJ1-2, with no clear D. V lost 3 bases, J lost 2 bases, and 10 bases lay in between. The CDR3 runs 14 residues. Germline assignment: CDR1 SNHLY and CDR2 FYNNEI. CDR3 in DNA: TGTGCCAGCAGTGACGGACGGCTGAACTATGGCTACACCTTC. It yields the protein CASSDGRLNYGYTF.

The CDR3, as DNA: TGTGCCAGTAGTATAGCGGAGGGAACTGAAGCTTTCTTT. It yields the protein CASSIAEGTEAFF. The V call is TRBV19, the J call TRBJ1-1; no reliable D call. This CDR3 comprises 13 residues. V lost 1 base and J 5 bases, leaving 8 bases between the germline ends. Germline CDR1 reads LNHDA; CDR2 reads SQIVND (reference sequence).

The chain carries TRBV19 and TRBJ1-4, with TRBD1 matching 10 bases. The germline gives CDR1 LNHDA, CDR2 SQIVND (reference sequence). The V and J ends lost 5 bases and 13 bases, in that order; junction bases with no gene match: 4. The CDR3 length is 12 residues. CDR3 sequence: CASSLDRGRLFF. The CDR3 nucleotides read TGTGCCAGTAGTCTCGACAGGGGGCGACTGTTTTTT.

This chain connects TRBV7-2 to TRBJ1-3; D remains ambiguous. Per the germline V gene, CDR1 is SGHTA and CDR2 is FQGNSA. There are 14 residues in the CDR3. Trimming took off 2 bases at V and 4 bases at J, with 9 bases between the two ends. The CDR3, as DNA: TGTGCCAGCAGCTTACTCGTGTGGGGAAACACCATATATTTT. It yields the protein CASSLLVWGNTIYF. Drawing the rest from reference TRBV7-2 and TRBJ1-3, the complete variable domain is GAGVSQSPSNKVTEKGKDVELRCDPISGHTALYWYRQSLGQGLEFLIYFQGNSAPDKSGLPSDRFSAERTGGSVSTLTIQRTQQEDSAVYLCASSLLVWGNTIYFGEGSWLTVV.

This chain connects TRBV27 to TRBJ2-3, with TRBD2 matching over 11 bases. The CDR3 totals 16 residues. Looked up from germline, CDR1 is MNHEY and CDR2 is SMNVEV (reference sequence). The V gene end was trimmed by 3 bases and the J gene end by 4 bases; junction bases not matched to a gene: 6. In DNA form, the CDR3 reads TGTGCCAGCAGTTTTAGCGGGGGGGAATTGGCAGATACGCAGTATTTT. Translated, it gives CASSFSGGELADTQYF.

The chain combines TRBV5-6 with TRBJ2-1, with D possibly matching TRBD1 (6 bases). The V end lost 4 bases, the J end lost 0 bases, and 14 bases lay between the germline ends. Germline-derived CDR1 and CDR2 are SGHDT and YYEEEE. CDR3 length: 16 amino acids. The CDR3: CASSRDKISSYNEQFF. DNA of the CDR3: TGTGCCAGCAGCCGGGACAAAATAAGCTCCTACAATGAGCAGTTCTTC.

The gene calls are TRBV4-1 and TRBJ2-5; no reliable D call. This CDR3 contains 13 residues. Germline V lookup: CDR1 MGHRA, CDR2 YSYEKL. Trimming removed 1 base from V and 2 bases from J, with 5 bases in between. As DNA, the CDR3 is TGCGCCAGCAGCCAAGGGAGTCAAGAGACCCAGTACTTC. This gives the protein CASSQGSQETQYF.

The chain links TRBV7-8 to TRBJ2-2; D is uncertain. This CDR3 comprises 19 residues. Trimming pared 5 bases from V and 1 base from J, leaving 23 bases between. The germline CDR1 and CDR2 sequences are SGHVS and FQNEAQ. The CDR3, as DNA: TGTGCCAGCAGCCCACGCCATCGGGTTGGCAGTGGGAACACCGGGGAGCTGTTTTTT. Translation: CASSPRHRVGSGNTGELFF.

A single count supports this clone. V usage is TRBV14 and J usage is TRBJ2-7, with 7 bases that match TRBD1. Germline V gives CDR1 SGHDN, CDR2 FVKESK. V trimming: 3 bases; J trimming: 3 bases; junction bases outside the gene matches: 8. The CDR3 has 15 residues. In nucleotides, the CDR3 is TGTGCCAGCAGCCAGATGGGACAGCTGCACTACGAGCAGTACTTC. It yields the protein CASSQMGQLHYEQYF. Full variable domain (outside the CDR3, taken from reference TRBV14 and TRBJ2-7): EAGVTQFPSHSVIEKGQTVTLRCDPISGHDNLYWYRRVMGKEIKFLLHFVKESKQDESGMPNNRFLAERTGGTYSTLKVQPAELEDSGVYFCASSQMGQLHYEQYFGPGTRLTVT.

This sequence joins TRBV14 and TRBJ2-7; unclear D gene. V was cut by 0 bases and J by 5 bases, with 8 bases left in between. This CDR3 comprises 13 residues. CDR1 SGHDN and CDR2 FVKESK come from the germline V gene. The CDR3 DNA follows: TGTGCCAGCAGCCAAGATTTCGACCACGAGCAGTACTTC. Translation gives CASSQDFDHEQYF.

This clone appeared a single time. V usage is TRBV6-2 or TRBV6-3 and J usage is TRBJ1-6; D possibly corresponds to TRBD1 (5 bases). The CDR3 extends over 15 amino acids. Per germline, CDR1 MNHEY and CDR2 SVGEGT. Trimming pared 5 bases from V and 2 bases from J, leaving 10 bases between. The chain's CDR3 is CASSAGSAYNSPLHF. The CDR3 DNA is TGTGCCAGCAGTGCAGGGTCGGCCTATAATTCACCCCTCCACTTT.

The chain combines TRBV7-9 with TRBJ2-2; a possible D gene is TRBD1 (6 bases). Trimming shortened V by 4 bases and J by 7 bases, and 16 bases separated the two germline ends. CDR1 SEHNR and CDR2 FQNEAQ come from the germline V gene (reference sequence). This CDR3 comprises 15 residues. This CDR3 reads CASSYQTGRDGELFF. CDR3 coding DNA: TGTGCCAGCAGCTACCAGACAGGCAGGGACGGGGAGCTGTTTTTT.

The rearrangement joins TRBV28 to TRBJ2-1; 8 bases are shared with TRBD2. V was pared by 7 bases and J by 9 bases, with 8 bases of the junction left unmatched. Germline values: CDR1 MDHEN, CDR2 SYDVKM. This CDR3 contains 13 residues. CDR3 sequence reads: CASTFTSGGEQFF. CDR3 DNA: TGTGCCAGCACCTTTACGAGCGGGGGTGAGCAGTTCTTC.

This chain joins TRBV28 and TRBJ2-7; D may correspond to TRBD1 or TRBD2 (5 bases each). Deletions cut 8 bases from V and 3 bases from J, with 17 bases between. The CDR3 is made up of 14 amino acids. The germline V gene has CDR1 MDHEN and CDR2 SYDVKM. The CDR3: CASGWGSLIYEQYF. The CDR3, as DNA: TGTGCCAGCGGGTGGGGGAGCTTAATCTACGAGCAGTACTTC.

This chain links TRBV10-3 with TRBJ1-5; TRBD1 matches 7 bases. V shed 4 bases and J 5 bases; nucleotides not matched to a gene: 8. The CDR3 contains 15 residues. Germline V gene data show CDR1 as ENHRY and CDR2 as SYGVKD. CDR3 amino acids: CAISALWTGDQPQHF. CDR3 DNA: TGTGCCATCAGTGCCTTGTGGACAGGAGATCAGCCCCAGCATTTT.